Given below is one T cell receptor (beta chain) in context. These data belong to a study of Ad26.COV2.S vaccination and SARS-CoV-2 variants. The treatment is: approximately 18 received Ad26.COV2.S at low or high dose, single or two shots; several received placebo; per-sample allocation not given. Sampling was done on day 63 after the first vaccine or placebo injection. Only in-frame clones appear in the TCRdb table, and some are missing; sequencing was by immunoSEQ multiplex PCR. The sample carries about 480,000 clones, approximately 88% recorded once. Germline V gene lookup returns CDR1 SGHTS and CDR2 YDEGEE. Between the trimmed V and J ends, which lost 1 base and 2 bases, there was a span of 10 bases. This CDR3 is 14 amino acids long.

The sample was peripheral blood, taken in a trial of Ad26.COV2.S vaccine versus placebo. This clonotype was sampled from a person between 18 and 65 years old who received the Ad26.COV2.S COVID-19 vaccine or a placebo. The chain is built from TRBV5-8 and TRBJ2-7; D is ambiguous. CDR3 sequence (DNA): TGTGCCAGCAGCTTGAGTGGTTTCACCTACGAGCAGTACTTC. Encoded protein: CASSLSGFTYEQYF.